Shown below are 32 T cell receptor beta chains from a single sample sequenced in a study of T cell changes during pregnancy in multiple sclerosis. Sequenced by immunoSEQ multiplex PCR; TCRdb stores in-frame clones only, minus some. Among around 96,000 clones listed, 90% to 95% were seen once. The source was peripheral blood, collected in the third trimester of pregnancy. The receptors originated from a female donor with multiple sclerosis, enrolled in a pregnancy study.

The chain is built from TRBV28 and TRBJ2-3; 7 bases match TRBD2. V shed 7 bases, J shed 8 bases, and the junction held 9 bases outside the gene matches. CDR1 is MDHEN, CDR2 SYDVKM, per germline. The CDR3 totals 13 residues. DNA of the CDR3: TGTGCCAGCAAGGACCTTGGGAGGGGTACGCAGTATTTT. Protein product: CASKDLGRGTQYF.

This clone was picked up one time. This sequence joins TRBV2 and TRBJ1-1; TRBD1 agrees at 7 bases. CDR1 SNHLY and CDR2 FYNNEI come from the germline V gene. The CDR3 covers 14 residues. With V trimmed by 4 bases and J by 5 bases, 7 bases remained unmatched. CDR3 amino acids: CASSGTGSSTEAFF. The DNA for the CDR3 is TGTGCCAGCAGTGGGACAGGATCAAGTACTGAAGCTTTCTTT. Full variable domain (outside the CDR3, taken from reference TRBV2 and TRBJ1-1): EPEVTQTPSHQVTQMGQEVILRCVPISNHLYFYWYRQILGQKVEFLVSFYNNEISEKSEIFDDQFSVERPDGSNFTLKIRSTKLEDSAMYFCASSGTGSSTEAFFGQGTRLTVV.

CDR3 sequence: CATSRGDSNSGANVLTF. CDR3 nucleotide sequence: TGTGCCACCAGCAGAGGGGACAGCAACTCTGGGGCCAACGTCCTGACTTTC. The V and J genes are TRBV15 and TRBJ2-6; TRBD1 matches 7 bases. V dropped 1 base and J dropped 0; count of bases not matched to a gene: 3. Germline lookup yields CDR1 LNHNV and CDR2 YYDKDF (reference sequence). The CDR3 is 17 amino acids.

The chain carries TRBV5-6 and TRBJ2-7; D gene ambiguous. Germline CDR1 and CDR2: SGHDT and YYEEEE. This CDR3 region has 15 residues. V shed 2 bases and J shed 7 bases, with 19 bases lying between them. DNA for the CDR3: TGTGCCAGCAGCTTTGGCCGGCTACCCCTGAGGGAGCAGTACTTC. It encodes CASSFGRLPLREQYF.

The sample holds many counts of this clone. V gene TRBV6-6 combines with J gene TRBJ1-5, with a possible D match to TRBD1 (5 bases). The CDR3 length is 16 residues. V lost 5 bases and J 4 bases, leaving 18 bases between the germline ends. Germline V gene lookup returns CDR1 MNHNY and CDR2 SVGAGI (reference sequence). CDR3 residues: CASSPQLTVPNQPQHF. The CDR3 DNA follows: TGTGCCAGCAGTCCCCAGTTGACAGTTCCTAATCAGCCCCAGCATTTT.

In its sample, this clone was seen once. The chain links TRBV7-8 to TRBJ2-1; D gene uncertain. Between the trimmed V and J ends, which lost 7 bases and 7 bases, there was a span of 8 bases. CDR3 length: 11 residues. The germline gives CDR1 SGHVS, CDR2 FQNEAQ. CDR3 sequence (DNA): TGTGCCAGCACCTTTAAAAATGAGCAGTTCTTC. Its translation: CASTFKNEQFF. The variable domain in full, with the rest retrieved from reference TRBV7-8 and TRBJ2-1, is GAGVSQSPRYKVAKRGQDVALRCDPISGHVSLFWYQQALGQGPEFLTYFQNEAQLDKSGLPSDRFFAERPEGSVSTLKIQRTQQEDSAVYLCASTFKNEQFFGPGTRLTVL.

The chain couples TRBV6-5 to TRBJ1-5, with D unresolved. Germline V gives CDR1 MNHEY, CDR2 SVGAGI. The length of the CDR3 is 14 residues. Trimming removed 0 bases from V and 9 bases from J, with 12 bases in between. The CDR3 spells CASSYSPSAGPQHF. CDR3 nucleotides: TGTGCCAGCAGTTACTCGCCAAGCGCGGGGCCCCAGCATTTT.

The DNA for the CDR3 is TGTGCCAGCAGCGGATATAGCGGGATCTCCTACGAGCAGTACTTC. It is translated as CASSGYSGISYEQYF. V is TRBV11-2 and J is TRBJ2-7; 8 bases map to TRBD2. Unmatched junction bases numbered 6, after V lost 5 bases and J lost 0 bases. Germline CDR1 is SGHAT and CDR2 is FQNNGV. This CDR3 contains 15 residues. The complete variable domain, with remaining parts taken from reference TRBV11-2 and TRBJ2-7, reads EAGVAQSPRYKIIEKRQSVAFWCNPISGHATLYWYQQILGQGPKLLIQFQNNGVVDDSQLPKDRFSAERLKGVDSTLKIQPAKLEDSAVYLCASSGYSGISYEQYFGPGTRLTVT.

This clone came up once. J is TRBJ1-5 and V is TRBV19, with 8 bases fitting TRBD1. The germline CDR1 and CDR2 sequences are LNHDA and SQIVND (reference sequence). The CDR3 runs 15 residues. The junction had 7 bases not matched to a gene; V was cut back by 6 bases and J by 3 bases. CDR3 nucleotides: TGTGCCAGTAGCATCCGGACAGGGCACAATCAGCCCCAGCATTTT. Translation gives CASSIRTGHNQPQHF.

The rearrangement uses TRBV4-2 and TRBJ2-1; 10 bases fit TRBD2. This CDR3 has 17 amino acids. The J segment lost 6 bases and the V segment lost 0 bases, leaving 8 bases of the junction unmatched. Germline lookup yields CDR1 LGHNA and CDR2 YNFKEQ. CDR3 bases: TGTGCCAGCAGCCAAGATCGAGGGTCTAGCGGGAGCAATGAGCAGTTCTTC. Translated, it gives CASSQDRGSSGSNEQFF.

The V and J genes are TRBV14 and TRBJ2-1, with 10 nucleotides matching TRBD2. The CDR3 length is 17 residues. Germline lookup yields CDR1 SGHDN and CDR2 FVKESK. J lost 10 bases, V lost 0 bases, and 12 bases had no gene match. CDR3 DNA: TGTGCCAGCAGCCAAGAATCCGGCCTAGCGGGAGTATCGGAGCAGTTCTTC. Encoded protein: CASSQESGLAGVSEQFF.

The CDR3 bases are TGTGCCATCAGGCCCTATGCGGGTGACGGGGAGCTGTTTTTT. This translates into CAIRPYAGDGELFF. V usage is TRBV10-3 and J usage is TRBJ2-2, with a weak D call TRBD2 (5 bases). This CDR3 has 14 amino acids. Looked up from germline, CDR1 is ENHRY and CDR2 is SYGVKD. Trimming removed 6 bases from V and 7 bases from J, with 15 bases in between.

This clone was found once. The rearrangement links TRBV15 to TRBJ1-1; TRBD1 matches 7 bases. In germline, CDR1 is LNHNV, CDR2 YYDKDF (reference sequence). The J segment lost 3 bases and the V segment lost 0 bases, leaving 10 bases of the junction unmatched. CDR3 length: 17 residues. CDR3 protein: CATSRESGTAGDTEAFF. CDR3 bases: TGTGCCACCAGCAGAGAGTCCGGGACAGCTGGGGACACTGAAGCTTTCTTT.

The chain recombines TRBV4-2 with TRBJ2-5; D perhaps matches TRBD2 (6 bases). This CDR3 comprises 16 residues. Germline V gene lookup returns CDR1 LGHNA and CDR2 YNFKEQ. Trimming removed 0 bases at V and 2 bases at J, with 13 bases between. Here the CDR3 DNA reads TGTGCCAGCAGCCAAGATGGGGGAGCGGGTCAAGAGACCCAGTACTTC. This translates into CASSQDGGAGQETQYF.

CDR3: CASSLDRPNTGELFF. Here the CDR3 DNA reads TGTGCCAGCAGCTTAGACAGACCGAACACCGGGGAGCTGTTTTTT. The chain is built from TRBV7-6 and TRBJ2-2; D ambiguous. Trimming removed 1 base from V and 0 bases from J, with 6 bases in between. The CDR3 runs to 15 residues. Germline V lookup: CDR1 SGHVS, CDR2 FNYEAQ.

The rearrangement joins TRBV29-1 to TRBJ2-5; D may be TRBD1 (6 bases). The V gene's germline CDR1 is SQVTM and CDR2 ANQGSEA. The CDR3 length is 12 residues. V shed 4 bases and J shed 3 bases, with 9 bases lying between them. The CDR3 loop is CSVGYREETQYF. The CDR3 DNA follows: TGCAGCGTTGGCTACAGGGAAGAGACCCAGTACTTC.

V gene TRBV6-5 combines with J gene TRBJ2-7, with TRBD1 identical over 7 bases. The V gene's germline CDR1 is MNHEY and CDR2 SVGAGI. The V segment lost 6 bases and the J segment 1 base; nucleotides outside the gene matches: 9. This CDR3 has 15 amino acids. CDR3 in DNA: TGTGCCAGCAGATACAGGGGCTATAAGTCCTACGAGCAGTACTTC. This gives the protein CASRYRGYKSYEQYF.

J is TRBJ1-2 and V is TRBV19; no definite D call. Trimming removed 4 bases from V and 0 bases from J, with 6 bases in between. There are 13 residues in the CDR3. Germline CDR1 is LNHDA and CDR2 is SQIVND (reference sequence). The CDR3 DNA follows: TGTGCCAGTAGTAGTACAGCTAACTATGGCTACACCTTC. This encodes CASSSTANYGYTF.

V and J are TRBV5-6 and TRBJ2-7, with 12 bases identical to TRBD2. Germline loops: CDR1 SGHDT, CDR2 YYEEEE. The CDR3 loop spans 15 amino acids. Trimming removed 4 bases from V and 2 bases from J; junction bases left unmatched: 4. The CDR3 here is CASSGGLAGTYEQYF. CDR3 in DNA: TGTGCCAGCAGCGGGGGACTAGCGGGTACCTACGAGCAGTACTTC.

This chain connects TRBV9 to TRBJ2-7, with 10 bases that match TRBD2. This CDR3 contains 15 residues. Trimming took 4 bases from V and 0 from J; bases not matched to a gene: 4. Germline V CDR1 and CDR2: SGDLS, YYNGEE. The CDR3 reads CASSPVAGGSYEQYF. The CDR3, as DNA: TGTGCCAGCAGCCCTGTAGCGGGAGGCTCCTACGAGCAGTACTTC.

V and J are TRBV28 and TRBJ1-1; TRBD1 agrees at 8 bases. From germline, CDR1 is MDHEN and CDR2 SYDVKM. With V trimmed by 8 bases and J by 1 base, 33 bases remained unmatched. CDR3 length: 23 amino acids. This CDR3 reads CASFPLTDRGQRGDPTANTEAFF. DNA of the CDR3: TGTGCCAGCTTTCCATTAACTGACAGGGGACAAAGGGGCGACCCAACCGCGAACACTGAAGCTTTCTTT. Variable domain in full (rest from reference TRBV28 and TRBJ1-1): DVKVTQSSRYLVKRTGEKVFLECVQDMDHENMFWYRQDPGLGLRLIYFSYDVKMKEKGDIPEGYSVSREKKERFSLILESASTNQTSMYLCASFPLTDRGQRGDPTANTEAFFGQGTRLTVV.

This clone has more than one count but fewer than ten. The chain has TRBV11-2 and TRBJ1-4, with 7 bases fitting TRBD1. The CDR3 covers 18 residues. Per germline, CDR1 SGHAT and CDR2 FQNNGV. Trimming at V came to 3 bases and at J to 0 bases, leaving 10 bases not matched to a gene. CDR3 in amino acids: CASSFPTGRLATNEKLFF. Written as DNA, the CDR3 is TGTGCCAGCAGCTTCCCGACAGGGAGGTTGGCAACTAATGAAAAACTGTTTTTT.

The rearrangement joins TRBV7-8 to TRBJ2-7; D might be TRBD1 (6 bases). There are 13 residues in the CDR3. Germline CDR1 is SGHVS and CDR2 is FQNEAQ. Trimming took 5 bases from V and 9 from J, leaving 17 bases between them. The CDR3 region is CASSPLGRQVQYF. DNA for the CDR3: TGTGCCAGCAGCCCCCTTGGGAGACAGGTGCAGTACTTC.

This rearrangement joins TRBV19 to TRBJ1-1, with D possibly TRBD1 on 5 matching bases. Trimming removed 9 bases at V and 1 base at J, with 9 bases between. This CDR3 spans 12 amino acids. Per the germline V gene, CDR1 is LNHDA and CDR2 is SQIVND (reference sequence). The CDR3, as DNA: TGTGCCAGCGGACACCCGAACACTGAAGCTTTCTTT. It specifies CASGHPNTEAFF.

The chain is built from TRBV5-1 and TRBJ2-1, with TRBD2 as a possible D gene (5 bases). Germline CDR1 is SGHRS and CDR2 is YFSETQ. The CDR3 contains 13 residues. Trimming shortened V by 5 bases and J by 5 bases, and 11 bases separated the two germline ends. CDR3 DNA: TGCGCCAGCAGGCCGGGATTTAACAATGAGCAGTTCTTC. This sequence encodes CASRPGFNNEQFF. The full variable domain, with the rest looked up from reference TRBV5-1 and TRBJ2-1, is KAGVTQTPRYLIKTRGQQVTLSCSPISGHRSVSWYQQTPGQGLQFLFEYFSETQRNKGNFPGRFSGRQFSNSRSEMNVSTLELGDSALYLCASRPGFNNEQFFGPGTRLTVL.

CDR3 in DNA: TGTGCCAGTAGTGAGGGATATACGCAGTATTTT. Encoded protein: CASSEGYTQYF. The chain combines TRBV19 with TRBJ2-3, with D possibly matching TRBD2 (5 bases). Germline loops: CDR1 LNHDA, CDR2 SQIVND (reference sequence). Deletions cut 5 bases from V and 7 bases from J, with 7 bases between. The length of the CDR3 is 11 residues.

The rearrangement uses TRBV6-6 and TRBJ1-4; D perhaps matches TRBD1 (5 bases). Germline V lookup: CDR1 MNHNY, CDR2 SVGAGI (reference sequence). This CDR3 is 15 amino acids long. V gave up 6 bases and J gave up 4 bases, with 15 bases separating them. This chain's CDR3 is CASSQRGLGNEKLFF. The DNA for the CDR3 is TGTGCCAGCAGCCAACGGGGACTGGGTAATGAAAAACTGTTTTTT.

The rearrangement uses TRBV7-8 and TRBJ2-1, with 9 bases lining up with TRBD1. Trimming took 4 bases from V and 2 from J; bases not matched to a gene: 6. Germline V gene lookup returns CDR1 SGHVS and CDR2 FQNEAQ. The CDR3 runs 16 residues. In DNA form, the CDR3 reads TGTGCCAGCAGCTCTCGGGACAGGGCTCCCTACAATGAGCAGTTCTTC. This translates into CASSSRDRAPYNEQFF.

The chain is built from TRBV29-1 and TRBJ2-5; D possibly corresponds to TRBD1 (7 bases). Trimming removed 0 bases at V and 1 base at J, with 18 bases between. Per germline, CDR1 SQVTM and CDR2 ANQGSEA. The CDR3 loop spans 17 amino acids. The DNA of the CDR3 is TGCAGCGTTGAAGATCCGCCGCCAGGGGGGCCCCAAGAGACCCAGTACTTC. It codes for CSVEDPPPGGPQETQYF.

The chain carries TRBV27 and TRBJ2-7; 12 positions agree with TRBD2. The CDR3 has 15 amino acids. J lost 2 bases, V lost 6 bases, and 5 bases had no gene match. The germline V gene has CDR1 MNHEY and CDR2 SMNVEV (reference sequence). The CDR3 loop reads CASSRLAGDTYEQYF. CDR3 nucleotide sequence: TGTGCCAGCAGCCGACTAGCGGGAGATACCTACGAGCAGTACTTC.

This clone was counted once. This sequence joins TRBV29-1 and TRBJ1-1; no reliable D call. CDR3 length: 14 amino acids. V shed 7 bases and J shed 0 bases, with 15 bases lying between them. The V gene's germline CDR1 is SQVTM and CDR2 ANQGSEA. CDR3 residues: CSGTRRVLNTEAFF. CDR3 bases: TGCAGCGGGACTCGCCGGGTTCTGAACACTGAAGCTTTCTTT.

CDR3 DNA: TGCGCCAGCAGCTTGGTCCGGGACAGCTTGATTAACTATGGCTACACCTTC. It codes for CASSLVRDSLINYGYTF. The chain couples TRBV5-1 to TRBJ1-2; TRBD1 agrees at 7 bases. J gave up 1 base and V 0 bases, and 9 bases lay outside the gene matches. The length of the CDR3 is 17 residues. The germline V gene encodes CDR1 SGHRS and CDR2 YFSETQ.